Listed here is a single TCR beta chain. Its antigen is as yet unknown. This entry comes from a study of cytomegalovirus exposure and HLA in healthy donors. The CDR3 covers 15 residues. Germline CDR1 reads SGHVS; CDR2 reads FQNEAQ. The V and J ends lost 5 bases and 8 bases, in that order; junction bases with no gene match: 11. Study-wide points: V- and J-gene trimming of TCR beta was linked (in a later analysis) to a missense DCLRE1C variant. Several V segments, TRBV6-2 and TRBV6-3 among them, could not be told apart and were dropped.

Both 60 Vbeta primers and 13 Jbeta primers went into the PCR. TCRdb's copy holds only in-frame clones and misses some; the assay was immunoSEQ multiplex PCR. The sample comprises 95,000 or so clones, 77% of which are singletons, and approximately 5% rests with the top ten. V and J are TRBV7-8 and TRBJ1-2, with 10 bases lining up with TRBD1. The TCR originated in a woman aged 40 to 50 in good health and CMV-seronegative. The sequenced sample was PBMCs. The CDR3 is CASSNRQGAPRGYTF. Here the CDR3 DNA reads TGTGCCAGCAGCAATCGACAGGGGGCGCCTAGAGGCTACACCTTC. Filled out from reference TRBV7-8 and TRBJ1-2, the complete variable domain reads GAGVSQSPRYKVAKRGQDVALRCDPISGHVSLFWYQQALGQGPEFLTYFQNEAQLDKSGLPSDRFFAERPEGSVSTLKIQRTQQEDSAVYLCASSNRQGAPRGYTFGSGTRLTVV.